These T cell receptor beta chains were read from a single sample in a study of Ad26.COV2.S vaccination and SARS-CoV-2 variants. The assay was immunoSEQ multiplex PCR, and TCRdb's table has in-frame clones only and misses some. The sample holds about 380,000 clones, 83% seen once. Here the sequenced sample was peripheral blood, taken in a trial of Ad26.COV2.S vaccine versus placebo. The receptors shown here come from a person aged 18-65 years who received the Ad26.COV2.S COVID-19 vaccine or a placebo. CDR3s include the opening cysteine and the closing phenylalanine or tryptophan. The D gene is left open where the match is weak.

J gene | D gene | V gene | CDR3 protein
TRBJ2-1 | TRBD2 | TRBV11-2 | CASSLGIGTSGYNEQFF
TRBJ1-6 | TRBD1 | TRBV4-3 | CASSRTQGASSYNSPLHF
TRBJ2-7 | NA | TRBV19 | CASSPTGVPYEQYF
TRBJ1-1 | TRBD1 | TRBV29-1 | CSVHKSLTGDTEAFF
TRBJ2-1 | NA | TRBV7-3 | CASSSQGGYEQFF
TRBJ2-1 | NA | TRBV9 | CASSASWNEQFF
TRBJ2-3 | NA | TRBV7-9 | CASSLAREINTDTQYF
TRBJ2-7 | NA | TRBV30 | CAWSTNYEQYF
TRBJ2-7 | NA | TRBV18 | CASSPGIPVLGVYEQYF
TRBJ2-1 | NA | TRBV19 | CASSIGAGALNEQFF
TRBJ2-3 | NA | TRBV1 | CTSSQARLAGGPDTQYF